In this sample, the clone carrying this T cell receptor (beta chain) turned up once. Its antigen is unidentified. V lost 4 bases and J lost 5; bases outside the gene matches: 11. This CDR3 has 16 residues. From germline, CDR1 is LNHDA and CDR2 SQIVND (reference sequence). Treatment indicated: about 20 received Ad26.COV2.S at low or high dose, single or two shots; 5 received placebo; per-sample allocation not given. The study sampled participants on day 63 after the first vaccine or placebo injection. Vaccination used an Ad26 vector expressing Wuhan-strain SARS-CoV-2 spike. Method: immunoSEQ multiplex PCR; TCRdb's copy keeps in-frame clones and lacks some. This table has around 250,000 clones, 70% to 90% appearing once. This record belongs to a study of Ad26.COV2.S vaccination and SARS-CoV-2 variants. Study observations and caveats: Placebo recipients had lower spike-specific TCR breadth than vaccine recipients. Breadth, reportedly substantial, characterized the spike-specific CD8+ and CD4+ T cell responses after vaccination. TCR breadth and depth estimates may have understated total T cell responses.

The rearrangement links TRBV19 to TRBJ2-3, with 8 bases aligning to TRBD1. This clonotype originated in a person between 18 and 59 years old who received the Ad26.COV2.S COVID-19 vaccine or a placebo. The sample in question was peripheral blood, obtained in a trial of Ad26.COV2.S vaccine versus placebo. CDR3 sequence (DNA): TGTGCCAGTAGTAGAACAATGACAGGGGTTGGAGATACGCAGTATTTT. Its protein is CASSRTMTGVGDTQYF.